The rows below give T cell receptor beta chains drawn from one sample of a study of CD8 T cells in Susac syndrome. TCRdb ran MiXCR on the immunoSEQ multiplex PCR reads and lists one entry per CDR3 protein. The repertoire has some 190,000 distinct CDR3 sequences, about 94% of them found once; the top ten carry 0.15% to 0.2%. Sequenced input: CD4+ T cells from PBMCs. The origin of the receptors is a human donor with Susac syndrome. The CDR3 runs from the conserved cysteine through the conserved F or W. The D gene is left open where the match is weak. Expanded clones are given a class, and other clones once, few, many or no size at all.

clone_size	d_call	v_call	j_call	cdr3_nt	cdr3_aa
-	-	TRBV5-1	TRBJ2-5	TGCGCCAGCAGCTCTGGGCCCAGCGGTTCTTACCAAGAGACCCAGTACTTC	CASSSGPSGSYQETQYF
-	-	TRBV9	TRBJ2-2	TGTGCCAGCAGCGTGGGACACTCCACCGGGGAGCTGTTTTTT	CASSVGHSTGELFF
-	-	TRBV7-3	TRBJ2-3	TGTGCCAGCAGCTTATCCCCAGGGATGAGCACAGATACGCAGTATTTT	CASSLSPGMSTDTQYF
-	-	TRBV4-2	TRBJ1-5	TGTGCCAGCAGCCAAGAAGGACGCCCGGGGGCAGGACAGCCCCAGCATTTT	CASSQEGRPGAGQPQHF
-	TRBD2	TRBV19	TRBJ2-1	TGTGCCAGTAGTATAGGGGGGAGGGGATACAATGAGCAGTTCTTC	CASSIGGRGYNEQFF
-	-	TRBV19	TRBJ1-2	TGTGCCAGTAGTATAGATCTGGGTAACGACTATGGCTACACCTTC	CASSIDLGNDYGYTF
-	-	TRBV20-1	TRBJ1-4	TGCAGTGCTAGTTGGGACGGTGCAACTAATGAAAAACTGTTTTTT	CSASWDGATNEKLFF
-	-	TRBV30	TRBJ2-3	TGTGCCTGGAGTCCCCCTAGCACAGATACGCAGTATTTT	CAWSPPSTDTQYF
-	-	TRBV19	TRBJ2-2	TGTGCCAGTAGTCCCCGGGGGCAGGGCGGAACCGGGGAGCTGTTTTTT	CASSPRGQGGTGELFF
-	-	TRBV24-1	TRBJ2-1	TGTGCCACCAGTGAAGCAGGGAATAATGAGCAGTTCTTC	CATSEAGNNEQFF
-	-	TRBV4-3	TRBJ1-6	TGCGCCAGCAGCCAAGCCCTAAGCTCCTATAATTCACCCCTCCACTTT	CASSQALSSYNSPLHF
-	-	TRBV7-6	TRBJ2-5	TGTGCCAGCAGCTCCGGGACCTTTGAGACCCAGTACTTC	CASSSGTFETQYF
-	-	TRBV7-3	TRBJ2-7	TGTGCCAGCAGCTTAACCGCTATGAGGGAGCAGTACTTC	CASSLTAMREQYF
-	-	TRBV30	TRBJ1-3	TGTGCCTGGAAGAAGGGACTCGGAAACACCATATATTTT	CAWKKGLGNTIYF
-	-	TRBV12-3/TRBV12-4	TRBJ2-1	TGTGCCAGCAGTCGGGACGGTTACAATGAGCAGTTCTTC	CASSRDGYNEQFF
-	TRBD1	TRBV15	TRBJ2-5	TGTGCCACCAGCAGAGATTACGGACAGGGGACCCAAGAGACCCAGTACTTC	CATSRDYGQGTQETQYF
-	-	TRBV20-1	TRBJ2-7	TGCAGTGCTAGTACACTAACCTACGAGCAGTACTTC	CSASTLTYEQYF
-	-	TRBV6-1	TRBJ2-4	TGTGCCACCGTGGAATACCCTTTTCCGCTAGCCAAAAACATTCAGTACTTC	CATVEYPFPLAKNIQYF
-	-	TRBV29-1	TRBJ2-4	TGCAGCGTTACAAGGGGTGCGGGCAAAAACATTCAGTACTTC	CSVTRGAGKNIQYF
-	TRBD2	TRBV20-1	TRBJ2-3	TGCAGTGCTAGGGGTAGCGGGGGGATAGATACGCAGTATTTT	CSARGSGGIDTQYF
-	-	TRBV2	TRBJ1-2	TGTGCCAGCAGTGGTGGCTACACCTTC	CASSGGYTF
-	-	TRBV7-9	TRBJ2-5	TGTGCCAGCAGCTCGGAATGGCCCCCAGAGACCCAGTACTTC	CASSSEWPPETQYF
-	-	TRBV10-3	TRBJ2-3	TGTGCCATCAGTGAGTGGGGTACGCAGTATTTT	CAISEWGTQYF
-	-	TRBV12-3/TRBV12-4	TRBJ2-7	TGTGCCAGCAGTTCCTTCCAGGGCGGCGAGCAGTACTTC	CASSSFQGGEQYF
once	-	TRBV12-3/TRBV12-4	TRBJ1-1	TGTGCCAGCAGGGACGCAGGGGCAACTGAAGCTTTCTTT	CASRDAGATEAFF
-	-	TRBV10-3	TRBJ1-2	TGTGCCATCAGGAGGACAACCCGCATGGGCTACACCTTC	CAIRRTTRMGYTF
-	TRBD1	TRBV29-1	TRBJ1-2	TGCAGCGTCTCCGCCGGGACAGGGCTCTATGGCTACACCTTC	CSVSAGTGLYGYTF
-	TRBD1	TRBV29-1	TRBJ2-1	TGCAGCGCGGGACAGGGGGCGAATGAGCAGTTCTTC	CSAGQGANEQFF
once	-	TRBV9	TRBJ2-1	TGTGCCAGCAGCGTAGACGGGGGCCATGAGCAGTTCTTC	CASSVDGGHEQFF
-	-	TRBV3-1	TRBJ1-6	TGTGCCAGCAGCCCCTCGACAGGATCTTATTCACCCCTCCACTTT	CASSPSTGSYSPLHF
-	-	TRBV4-3	TRBJ1-4	TGCGCCAGCAGCCAAGACGGAGGCGGTGAAAAACTGTTTTTT	CASSQDGGGEKLFF
-	-	TRBV30	TRBJ2-5	TGTGCCTGGTCGGTTCAAAAGACCCAGTACTTC	CAWSVQKTQYF
-	-	TRBV30	TRBJ1-5	TGTGCCTGGAGTGCAGGGTCCCCTGGCAATCAGCCCCAGCATTTT	CAWSAGSPGNQPQHF
-	-	TRBV3-1	TRBJ1-2	TGTGCCAGCAGCGACCAGACAGACCTTGGCTACACCTTC	CASSDQTDLGYTF
-	-	TRBV24-1	TRBJ2-5	TGTGCCACCAGTGATTTGGTCTCAGATCAAGAGACCCAGTACTTC	CATSDLVSDQETQYF
-	-	TRBV7-9	TRBJ1-3	TGTGCCAGCAGCTCGGACATCTCTGGAAACACCATATATTTT	CASSSDISGNTIYF
-	TRBD1	TRBV3-1	TRBJ2-1	TGTGCCAGCACCCGGGACAGACGATCGTACAATGAGCAGTTCTTC	CASTRDRRSYNEQFF
-	-	TRBV27	TRBJ2-7	TGTGCCAGCGGATTGTCGGCCAGGACCTACGAGCAGTACTTC	CASGLSARTYEQYF
-	-	TRBV30	TRBJ1-1	TGTGCCTGGAGTATGGGCAGGGAAAGTGAAGCTTTCTTT	CAWSMGRESEAFF
-	-	TRBV4-3	TRBJ2-1	TGCGCCAGCAGCCTGACTAGACGAATTGGAAATGAGCAGTTCTTC	CASSLTRRIGNEQFF
-	-	TRBV6-2/TRBV6-3	TRBJ2-2	TGTGCCAGCAGTTACTGGGACAAAGACACCGGGGAGCTGTTTTTT	CASSYWDKDTGELFF
-	-	TRBV19	TRBJ2-1	TGTGCCAGTAGTAATATTAACAATGAGCAGTTCTTC	CASSNINNEQFF
-	-	TRBV6-5	TRBJ1-2	TGTGCCAGCAGTTACTCGAGCGGCAATGGAGGCTACACCTTC	CASSYSSGNGGYTF
-	TRBD1	TRBV20-1	TRBJ1-5	TGCAGTGCTCGCCAGACAGGGAGCAATCAGCCCCAGCATTTT	CSARQTGSNQPQHF
-	-	TRBV18	TRBJ1-5	TGTGCCAGCTCACCAGAGTGGATAAATAGCAATCAGCCCCAGCATTTT	CASSPEWINSNQPQHF
-	-	TRBV3-1	TRBJ2-7	TGTGCCAGCAGCCAACGCAGGGATTACAACGAGCAGTACTTC	CASSQRRDYNEQYF
-	-	TRBV30	TRBJ1-1	TGTGCCGGGGCGGGGATGAACACTGAAGCTTTCTTT	CAGAGMNTEAFF
-	-	TRBV24-1	TRBJ2-1	TGTGCCACCAGTGGGGGAAATGAGCAGTTCTTC	CATSGGNEQFF